These 15 T cell receptor beta chains came from one sample sequenced in a study of T cell repertoires in cytomegalovirus infection. These receptors have no identified antigens. TCRdb re-derived calls from the reads in MiXCR, one entry per CDR3 protein. This table holds about 900,000 distinct CDR3 sequences, around 30% found once. The specimen was cultured CD8+ T cells from PBMCs, collected from culture after CMV antigen stimulation. Source of these receptors: a human donor in good health (CMV status not recorded). Some clones in this sample may be carry-over from other donors' samples.

V usage is TRBV27 and J usage is TRBJ2-1; TRBD2 matches 11 bases. Germline loops: CDR1 MNHEY, CDR2 SMNVEV (reference sequence). The junction had 7 bases not matched to a gene; V was cut back by 3 bases and J by 6 bases. This CDR3 is 16 amino acids long. CDR3: CASSLETSGALNEQFF. The CDR3 DNA reads as TGTGCCAGCAGTTTGGAGACTAGCGGGGCTCTCAATGAGCAGTTCTTC.

This clonotype was seen a few times. The V and J genes are TRBV27 and TRBJ1-1, with 7 positions matching TRBD1. This CDR3 is 14 amino acids long. Germline CDR1 MNHEY, CDR2 SMNVEV (reference sequence). J lost 4 bases, V lost 5 bases, and 7 bases had no gene match. In DNA form, the CDR3 reads TGTGCCAGCAGTCGAAACAGGGGAACCACTGAAGCTTTCTTT. It encodes CASSRNRGTTEAFF.

The chain has TRBV5-4 and TRBJ1-5; D perhaps matches TRBD1 (5 bases). Deletions cut 0 bases from V and 9 bases from J, with 13 bases between. Germline CDR1 SGHNT, CDR2 YYREEE (reference sequence). CDR3 length: 14 residues. The CDR3 is CASSLGGVDRPQHF. CDR3 DNA sequence: TGTGCCAGCAGCTTGGGAGGGGTGGATAGGCCCCAGCATTTT. Drawing the rest from reference TRBV5-4 and TRBJ1-5, the complete variable domain is ETGVTQSPTHLIKTRGQQVTLRCSSQSGHNTVSWYQQALGQGPQFIFQYYREEENGRGNFPPRFSGLQFPNYSSELNVNALELDDSALYLCASSLGGVDRPQHFGDGTRLSIL.

This clonotype was seen only a few times. The rearrangement uses TRBV5-4 and TRBJ1-1; D is unresolved. The CDR3 covers 13 residues. Germline V gene sequence: CDR1 SGHNT, CDR2 YYREEE (reference sequence). Trimming cost V 2 bases and J 5 bases, with 10 bases left between them. The CDR3 sequence is CASSFPAVTEAFF. The CDR3 region has the DNA TGTGCCAGCAGCTTCCCCGCGGTAACTGAAGCTTTCTTT.

This clonotype has ten or more counts. V and J are TRBV6-6 and TRBJ1-3; D uncertain. The CDR3 spans 14 residues. Germline V gene data show CDR1 as MNHNY and CDR2 as SVGAGI (reference sequence). V was pared by 5 bases and J by 0 bases, with 8 bases between. CDR3 in DNA: TGTGCCAGCAGTCCGATGAGCTCTGGAAACACCATATATTTT. Protein sequence: CASSPMSSGNTIYF.

This clonotype was detected a few times. V gene TRBV6-8 combines with J gene TRBJ2-2, with D possibly TRBD2 on 6 matching bases. This CDR3 contains 14 residues. V lost 4 bases and J 6 bases, leaving 12 bases between the germline ends. The germline V gene has CDR1 MNHGY and CDR2 SAAAGT. CDR3: CASSLGWGAGELFF. CDR3 nucleotide sequence: TGTGCCAGCAGTTTGGGCTGGGGGGCCGGGGAGCTGTTTTTT.

This clonotype showed up just once. The rearrangement links TRBV6-2 or TRBV6-3 to TRBJ1-2; D remains ambiguous. The CDR3 has 15 amino acids. Germline lookup yields CDR1 MNHEY and CDR2 SVGEGT. V lost 11 bases, J lost 8 bases, and 27 bases lay in between. The CDR3: CACVQVAAGPQGYTF. For the CDR3, the DNA is TGTGCCTGCGTGCAAGTCGCAGCCGGTCCGCAGGGCTACACCTTC.

The V and J genes are TRBV20-1 and TRBJ2-7; 7 nucleotides match TRBD2. The CDR3 is 13 amino acids. V was clipped by 5 bases and J by 0 bases; unmatched bases: 4. The germline gives CDR1 DFQATT, CDR2 SNEGSKA (reference sequence). CDR3 region: CSALSGISYEQYV. The DNA for the CDR3 is TGCAGTGCTCTGAGCGGGATCTCCTACGAGCAGTACGTC.

In nucleotides, the CDR3 is TGTGCCACCTCAAACACTGAAGCTTTCTTT. Amino acid sequence: CATSNTEAFF. J is TRBJ1-1 and V is TRBV7-9; D uncertain. Per germline, CDR1 SEHNR and CDR2 FQNEAQ (reference sequence). The CDR3 extends over 10 amino acids. V was clipped by 10 bases and J by 2 bases, with 5 bases between them. Looking up the rest from reference TRBV7-9 and TRBJ1-1 gives the full variable domain: DTGVSQNPRHKITKRGQNVTFRCDPISEHNRLYWYRQTLGQGPEFLTYFQNEAQLEKSRLLSDRFSAERPKGSFSTLEIQRTEQGDSAMYLCATSNTEAFFGQGTRLTVV.

The genes are TRBV29-1 and TRBJ2-1; TRBD2 matches 14 bases. Germline V gene data show CDR1 as SQVTM and CDR2 as ANQGSEA. The CDR3 loop spans 11 amino acids. Germline trimming cut 5 bases from V and 14 bases from J; bases unmatched to any gene: 2. CDR3 nucleotides: TGCAGCGTTCGGACTAGCGGGGGGAAGTTCTTC. It encodes CSVRTSGGKFF.

This clonotype was observed a handful of times. The genes are TRBV12-3 or TRBV12-4 and TRBJ2-2, with TRBD1 matching over 7 bases. The CDR3 sequence is 15 residues long. The V segment lost 3 bases and the J segment 3 bases; nucleotides outside the gene matches: 4. CDR3 bases: TGTGCCAGCAGTTTGAGGGGGCCCTACACCGGGGAGCTGTTTTTT. Translating gives CASSLRGPYTGELFF.

Ten or more counts support this clonotype. J is TRBJ1-1 and V is TRBV6-1, with 7 bases lining up with TRBD1. V shed 0 bases and J 4 bases; nucleotides not matched to a gene: 8. Germline-derived CDR1 and CDR2 are MNHNS and SASEGT. This CDR3 region has 16 residues. This CDR3 is CASSEARHRGGTEAFF. CDR3 DNA sequence: TGTGCCAGCAGTGAAGCCCGCCACAGGGGTGGCACTGAAGCTTTCTTT.

The V call is TRBV2, the J call TRBJ2-3; D uncertain. Per germline, CDR1 SNHLY and CDR2 FYNNEI. The CDR3 runs 12 residues. Trimming took 3 bases from V and 5 from J, leaving 6 bases between them. The CDR3 DNA sequence: TGTGCCAGCAGTGATGGGGAAGATACGCAGTATTTT. Its protein product is CASSDGEDTQYF.

The sample holds a few counts of this clonotype. The chain combines TRBV2 with TRBJ2-7; no firm D call. Germline V gene lookup returns CDR1 SNHLY and CDR2 FYNNEI. The V and J ends lost 4 bases and 3 bases respectively, with 7 bases between them. This CDR3 has 12 residues. The CDR3 loop reads CASSGGNYEQYV. Here the CDR3 DNA reads TGTGCCAGCAGTGGGGGAAACTACGAGCAGTACGTC.

This clonotype has more than one count but fewer than ten. This sequence joins TRBV7-9 and TRBJ2-1, with 7 bases identical to TRBD2. CDR1 is SEHNR and CDR2 is FQNEAQ in the germline V gene (reference sequence). The CDR3 covers 15 residues. Losses at the gene ends were 5 bases for V and 8 bases for J; bases not matched to a gene: 12. CDR3 region: CASSPPAGDDYEQFF. As DNA, the CDR3 is TGTGCCAGCAGCCCCCCCGCGGGGGACGACTATGAGCAGTTCTTC.